This paragraph reports one T cell receptor beta chain. This clone was counted between two and nine times. The antigen it recognizes is unknown. No much larger clone is present one base from it, and per-base qualities are unavailable. This record belongs to a study of beta chain features in type 1 diabetes (dated by TCRdb to between 2018 and 2020). The study in broad terms: Mean age, gender distribution, total cell number and subset yield did not differ between patients and healthy donors. A total of around 100 million sorted cells were examined across all samples, and RNA yield correlated strongly with the number of cells per subset. The study compared the TCRB repertoires of sorted circulating CD4+ T cell subsets in recently diagnosed type 1 diabetes patients with those in matched healthy donors. Naive and central memory subsets were obtained from all 30 or so donors, but regulatory and stem cell-like memory subsets were isolated from only 8 patients and roughly 8 healthy donors.

Study-wide conclusions, independent of this receptor: At VDJ recombination sites, type 1 diabetes patients had fewer insertions and more deleted nucleotides, which implies abnormalities in thymic rearrangement. Sequencing cDNA rather than genomic DNA could over-represent highly expressing activated cells, although activation and CD3 levels did not differ between groups. Only small numbers of individuals were included in the HLA sub-analyses, which left unresolved whether HLA type had any influence on TCRB rearrangement. Naive, central memory and regulatory TCRB repertoires appeared more similar among patients than among healthy donors. Shorter templates might have been favored by PCR, but patient and control samples were amplified and corrected together, so both groups would have been affected equally by any skew. A moderate but significant shortening of TCRB CDR3 length was observed in type 1 diabetes patients in all four CD4+ subsets.

The entire amount of isolated RNA was reverse transcribed using the High Capacity cDNA Reverse Transcription Kit, so the sequenced TCRB transcripts were expressed ones. Deep immunoSEQ sequencing was performed on naive, central memory and regulatory T cell samples, with an average of about 3.6 million total reads per sample. After sorted cells were lysed in RLT buffer, RNA was extracted with DNase-treated RNeasy Micro or Mini kits, with the choice depending on cell number. Each cell subset was processed separately to prevent cross-contamination, with patient and healthy donor samples processed together. TCRB sequences were amplified from cDNA with the immunoSEQ multiplex PCR, producing 87-bp fragments spanning the CDR3 region. Sequencing of the amplicons was performed on the Illumina HiSeq platform. The study's own analysis went as follows. Synthetic template baselines were used to correct PCR bias computationally, reads within Hamming distance 2 were collapsed together, and singletons that could not be merged were discarded. By aligning reads against IMGT, V, D and J genes, CDR3 length, and insertions or deletions at six rearrangement sites were assigned. Within each subset, clonotype counts were normalized to sorted cell number, after which true diversity and Gini coefficients were computed with the tcR R package. The overlap coefficient, calculated on TCRB nucleotide sequences, was used to measure repertoire sharing. As a proxy for the pre-selection repertoire, out-of-frame TCRB sequences from naive cells were analyzed. This immuneACCESS table, as held by TCRdb, lists in-frame sequences with V and J called but not all clones. Of the missing ones, under half trace to an unresolved V gene in checked studies; the others have no known cause. V and J calls and clone size are copied from that table; D and trimming were computed from the DNA. In all, the sample holds around 710,000 clones, and under 15% of those were seen once. The ten largest clones add up to more than 0.09% of the sample.

A single peripheral blood draw of 95 to 150 mL on average was collected from each donor into heparinised tubes. Using a panel that included CD45RO, CCR7, CD25, CD127, CD95 and CD27, naive, central memory, regulatory and stem cell-like memory CD4+ T cells were sorted on a BD FACSAria II. Purity was above 95% for every sorted population. PBMCs were separated immediately by Lymphoprep density gradient centrifugation and were stained directly, without being cultured. So that batch effects would be minimized, each experiment stained and sorted samples in pairs, pairing one healthy donor with one patient. The cysteine opens and the phenylalanine closes a CDR3 of 15 amino acids. The DNA shown is the 45-base CDR3, in frame from base 1. The germline V gene (reference sequence) supplies CDR1 SGHNT and CDR2 YYREEE. V loses 4 bases at its end and J loses 2 bases; junction bases beyond the gene matches: 8.

The chain is assembled from TRBV5-4 and TRBJ2-5; TRBD2 aligns with 7 central bases. Sequencing was carried out using naive CD4+ T cells from blood. The cell subset or site label here, explained by the study, means: true naive CD4+ T cells. This clonotype was sampled from a man aged 30 to 45 with type 1 diabetes. The CDR3 reads as follows: CASSQVGLGQETQYF. The sequence in DNA is TGTGCCAGCAGCCAAGTAGGACTAGGGCAAGAGACCCAGTACTTC.